This TCR beta chain was sequenced during a study of blood T cell repertoires in COVID-19. Study-level background: The samples span acute and convalescent COVID-19 from the United States, Italy and Spain. The analysed material was cDNA or gDNA that came from T cells, B-cell-depleted T cells, or PBMCs.

Some clones are missing from TCRdb's copy, which holds only in-frame ones; the method was immunoSEQ multiplex PCR. The profile shows roughly 290,000 clones, over 75% of them singletons. The CDR3 extends over 16 amino acids. The V gene lost 4 bases and the J gene lost 1 base, with 15 bases spanning the gap. Germline CDR1 and CDR2: MDHEN and SYDVKM. The Seattle patients, enrolled during active infection, were followed longitudinally. The chain employs TRBV28 and TRBJ2-3; D is uncertain. Sequencing was done on a sample of peripheral blood. This TCR was sampled from a human donor with COVID-19, enrolled during active disease. The donor label of this sample is uncertain. CDR3 in amino acids: CASSSPAPSGTDTQYF. The CDR3 nucleotides are TGTGCCAGCAGTTCCCCTGCCCCATCAGGCACAGATACGCAGTATTTT.